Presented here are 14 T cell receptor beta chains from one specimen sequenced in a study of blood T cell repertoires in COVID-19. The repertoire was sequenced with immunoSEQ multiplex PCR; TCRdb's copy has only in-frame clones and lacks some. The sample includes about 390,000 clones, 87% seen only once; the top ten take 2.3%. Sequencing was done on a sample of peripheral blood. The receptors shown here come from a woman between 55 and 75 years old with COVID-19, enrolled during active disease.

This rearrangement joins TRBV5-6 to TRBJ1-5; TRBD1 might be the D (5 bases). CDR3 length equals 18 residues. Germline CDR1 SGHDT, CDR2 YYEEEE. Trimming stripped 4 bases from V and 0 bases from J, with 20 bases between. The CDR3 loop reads CASSRAAWGRSSNQPQHF. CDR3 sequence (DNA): TGTGCCAGCAGCCGAGCAGCCTGGGGCAGAAGTAGCAATCAGCCCCAGCATTTT.

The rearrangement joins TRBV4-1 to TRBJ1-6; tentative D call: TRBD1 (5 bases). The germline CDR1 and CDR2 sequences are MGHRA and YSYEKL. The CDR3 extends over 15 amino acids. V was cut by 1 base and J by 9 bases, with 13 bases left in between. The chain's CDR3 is CASSQADSWLSPLHF. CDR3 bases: TGCGCCAGCAGCCAAGCCGACAGTTGGCTTTCACCCCTCCACTTT.

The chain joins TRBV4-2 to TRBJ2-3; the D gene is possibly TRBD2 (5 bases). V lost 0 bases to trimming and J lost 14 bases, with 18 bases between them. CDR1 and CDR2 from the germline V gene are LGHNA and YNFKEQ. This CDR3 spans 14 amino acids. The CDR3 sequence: CASSQEGGGRFWYF. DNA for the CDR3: TGTGCCAGCAGCCAAGAAGGAGGTGGTAGGTTCTGGTATTTT.

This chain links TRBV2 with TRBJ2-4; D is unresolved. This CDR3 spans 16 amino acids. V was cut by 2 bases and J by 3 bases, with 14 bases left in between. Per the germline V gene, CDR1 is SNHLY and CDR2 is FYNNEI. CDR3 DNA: TGTGCCAGCAGTGAAAGCTTTGGCGGAGTCAAAAACATTCAGTACTTC. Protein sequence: CASSESFGGVKNIQYF.

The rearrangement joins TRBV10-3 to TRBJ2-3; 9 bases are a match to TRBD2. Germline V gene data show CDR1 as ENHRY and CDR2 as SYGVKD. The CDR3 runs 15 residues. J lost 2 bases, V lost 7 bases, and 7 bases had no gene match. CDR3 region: CAIKLSGGLTDTQYF. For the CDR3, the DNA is TGTGCCATCAAACTTAGCGGGGGACTCACAGATACGCAGTATTTT.

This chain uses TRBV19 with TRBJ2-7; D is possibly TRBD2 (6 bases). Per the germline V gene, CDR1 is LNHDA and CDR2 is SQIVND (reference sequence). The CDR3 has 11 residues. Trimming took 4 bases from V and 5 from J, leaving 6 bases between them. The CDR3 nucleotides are TGTGCCAGTAGTAGCGGGAACGAGCAGTACTTC. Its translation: CASSSGNEQYF.

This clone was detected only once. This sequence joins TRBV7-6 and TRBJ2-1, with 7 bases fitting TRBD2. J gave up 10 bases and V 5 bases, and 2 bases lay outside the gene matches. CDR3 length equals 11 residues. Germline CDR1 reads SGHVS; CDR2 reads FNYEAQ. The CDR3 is CASSAGAEQFF. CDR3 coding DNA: TGTGCCAGCAGCGCGGGAGCGGAGCAGTTCTTC.

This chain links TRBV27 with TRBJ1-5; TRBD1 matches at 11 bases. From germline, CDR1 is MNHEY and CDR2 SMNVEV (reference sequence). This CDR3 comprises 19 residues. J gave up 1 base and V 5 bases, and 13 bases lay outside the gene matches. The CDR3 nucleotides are TGTGCCAGCAGTCCCCGCCCTCGGACAGGGGGCGAAAGCAATCAGCCCCAGCATTTT. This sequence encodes CASSPRPRTGGESNQPQHF.

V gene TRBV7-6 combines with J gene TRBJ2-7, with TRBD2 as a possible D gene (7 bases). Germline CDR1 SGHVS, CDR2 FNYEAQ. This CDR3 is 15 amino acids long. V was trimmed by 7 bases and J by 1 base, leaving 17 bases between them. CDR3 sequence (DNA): TGTGCCAGCACCTTGGGGGCGGGGGAGTCCTACGAGCAGTACTTC. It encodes CASTLGAGESYEQYF.

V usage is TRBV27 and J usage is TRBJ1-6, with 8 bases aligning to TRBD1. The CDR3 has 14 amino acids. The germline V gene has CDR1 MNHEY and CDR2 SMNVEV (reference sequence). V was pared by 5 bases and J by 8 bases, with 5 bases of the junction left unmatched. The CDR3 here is CASSPRQGYSPLHF. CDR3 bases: TGTGCCAGCAGTCCCCGACAGGGGTATTCACCCCTCCACTTT.

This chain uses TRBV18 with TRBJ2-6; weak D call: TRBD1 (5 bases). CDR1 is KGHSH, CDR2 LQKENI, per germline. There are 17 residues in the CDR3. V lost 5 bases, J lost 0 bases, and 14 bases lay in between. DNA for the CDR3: TGTGCCAGCTCAGCCCAGGGTCCCGACTCTGGGGCCAACGTCCTGACTTTC. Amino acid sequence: CASSAQGPDSGANVLTF.

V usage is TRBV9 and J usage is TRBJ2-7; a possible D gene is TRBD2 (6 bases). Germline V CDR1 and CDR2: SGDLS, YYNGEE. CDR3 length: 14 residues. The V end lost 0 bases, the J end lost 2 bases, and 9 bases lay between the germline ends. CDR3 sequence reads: CASSVGGVTYEQYF. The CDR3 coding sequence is TGTGCCAGCAGCGTAGGGGGGGTCACCTACGAGCAGTACTTC.

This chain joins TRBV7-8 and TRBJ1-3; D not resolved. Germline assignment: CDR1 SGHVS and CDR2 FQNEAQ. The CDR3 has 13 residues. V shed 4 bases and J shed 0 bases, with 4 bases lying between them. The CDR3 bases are TGTGCCAGCAGCTCTTTCTCTGGAAACACCATATATTTT. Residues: CASSSFSGNTIYF.

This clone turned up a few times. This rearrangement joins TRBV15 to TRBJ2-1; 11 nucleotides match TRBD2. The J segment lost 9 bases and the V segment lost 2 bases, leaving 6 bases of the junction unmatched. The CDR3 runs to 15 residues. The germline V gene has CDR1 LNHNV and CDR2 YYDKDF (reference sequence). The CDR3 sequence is CATSRTSGGGVEQFF. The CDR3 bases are TGTGCCACCAGCAGAACTAGCGGGGGAGGTGTTGAGCAGTTCTTC.